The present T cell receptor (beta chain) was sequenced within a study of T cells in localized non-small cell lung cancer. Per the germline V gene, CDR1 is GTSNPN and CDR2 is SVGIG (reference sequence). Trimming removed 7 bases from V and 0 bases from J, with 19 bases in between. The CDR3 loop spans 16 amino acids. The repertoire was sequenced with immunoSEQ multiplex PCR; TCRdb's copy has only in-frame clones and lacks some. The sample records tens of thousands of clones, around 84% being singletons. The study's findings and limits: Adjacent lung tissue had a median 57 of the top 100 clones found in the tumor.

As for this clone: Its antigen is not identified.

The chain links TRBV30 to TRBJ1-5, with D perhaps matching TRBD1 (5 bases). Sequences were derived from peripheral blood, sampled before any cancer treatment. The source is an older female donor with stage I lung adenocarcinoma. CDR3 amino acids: CASRVGDFFSNQPQHF. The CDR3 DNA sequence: TGTGCCTCACGGGTAGGGGATTTCTTTAGCAATCAGCCCCAGCATTTT. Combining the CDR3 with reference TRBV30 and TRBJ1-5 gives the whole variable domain SQTIHQWPATLVQPVGSPLSLECTVEGTSNPNLYWYRQAAGRGLQLLFYSVGIGQISSEVPQNLSASRPQDRQFILSSKKLLLSDSGFYLCASRVGDFFSNQPQHFGDGTRLSIL.